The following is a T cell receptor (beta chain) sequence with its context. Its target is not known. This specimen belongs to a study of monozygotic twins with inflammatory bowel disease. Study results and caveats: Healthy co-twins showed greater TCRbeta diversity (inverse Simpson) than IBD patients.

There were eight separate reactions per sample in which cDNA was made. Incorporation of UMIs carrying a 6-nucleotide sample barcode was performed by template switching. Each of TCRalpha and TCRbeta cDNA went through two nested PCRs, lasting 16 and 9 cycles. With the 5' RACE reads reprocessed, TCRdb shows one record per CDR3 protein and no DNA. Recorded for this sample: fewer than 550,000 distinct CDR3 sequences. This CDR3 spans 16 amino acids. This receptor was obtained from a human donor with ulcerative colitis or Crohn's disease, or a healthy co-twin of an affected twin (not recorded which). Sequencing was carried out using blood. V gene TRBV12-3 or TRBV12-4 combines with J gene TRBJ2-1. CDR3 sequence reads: CASSPVVWSSYNEQFF.